A single sample gave rise to the 26 T cell receptor beta chains below, sequenced in a study of Graves' ophthalmopathy and Graves' hyperthyroidism. Amplified material comprised TCR beta CDR3 regions derived from RNA transcripts. HTBI primers were employed in first-round RT-PCR, then a second-round multiplex PCR followed. One entry per CDR3 protein, called by TCRdb with MiXCR from the multiplex PCR reads. The data contain approximately 1.2 million distinct CDR3 sequences, about 35% of them seen just once; the ten biggest clones take up more than 9.5%. Sequencing input: peripheral blood or thyroid tissue (not recorded which). These receptors were obtained from an adult man with Graves' hyperthyroidism.

The V gene is TRBV29-1, the J gene TRBJ2-5, with 14 bases fitting TRBD2. The J segment lost 4 bases and the V segment lost 6 bases, leaving 4 bases of the junction unmatched. The germline V gene encodes CDR1 SQVTM and CDR2 ANQGSEA. CDR3 length: 14 amino acids. This CDR3 reads CSVGTSGSAETQYF. The CDR3 DNA is TGCAGCGTCGGGACTAGCGGGAGTGCAGAGACCCAGTACTTC.

This clonotype was counted only a few times. The genes are TRBV5-5 and TRBJ2-3; perhaps TRBD1 as D (5 bases). The V end lost 2 bases, the J end lost 1 base, and 17 bases lay between the germline ends. Germline CDR1 and CDR2: SGHKS and YYEKEE (reference sequence). This CDR3 contains 17 residues. CDR3 sequence (DNA): TGTGCCAGCAGCTTTCCGACAGCCCAACTCCGCACAGATACGCAGTATTTT. Its translation: CASSFPTAQLRTDTQYF.

The rearrangement joins TRBV11-2 to TRBJ2-5, with TRBD1 identical over 8 bases. This CDR3 spans 17 amino acids. With 6 bases clipped from V and 5 bases from J, the junction kept 17 bases outside the gene matches. CDR1 and CDR2 (germline): SGHAT, FQNNGV. The DNA for the CDR3 is TGTGCCAGCAGTGAAGCGTTTACAGGGGGATCCTGGGAGACCCAGTACTTC. Residues: CASSEAFTGGSWETQYF.

To note about this clonotype: A junction end diverges from the germline sequence, so it may reflect a read error. This chain joins TRBV10-3 and TRBJ1-5; no clear D gene. Germline V gives CDR1 ENHRY, CDR2 SYGVKD. This CDR3 is built from 15 residues. For the CDR3, the DNA is TGTGCCAGCAGTGGGATCGAAAGGCGTGGCCAGCCCCAGCATTTT. Translated, it gives CASSGIERRGQPQHF.

The chain links TRBV20-1 to TRBJ2-7, with a tentative D call TRBD2 (7 bases). Trimming took 6 bases from V and 6 from J, leaving 18 bases between them. This CDR3 comprises 13 residues. Germline values: CDR1 DFQATT, CDR2 SNEGSKA (reference sequence). Here the CDR3 DNA reads TGCAGTGCGAATGGGGGGGCCCTCGCCGAGCAGTACTTC. This codes for CSANGGALAEQYF.

V and J are TRBV4-1 and TRBJ1-1; 10 positions match TRBD1. In germline, CDR1 is MGHRA, CDR2 YSYEKL. With 1 base clipped from V and 7 bases from J, the junction kept 9 bases outside the gene matches. The CDR3 consists of 16 residues. The CDR3: CASSQVPGQGSGEAFF. CDR3 nucleotide sequence: TGCGCCAGCAGCCAAGTCCCGGGACAGGGGTCGGGTGAAGCTTTCTTT.

With regard to this clonotype: A much larger clone differs from this one at a single base, so this may be a read error. The rearrangement joins TRBV20-1 to TRBJ1-5, with D possibly TRBD1 on 6 matching bases. Trimming removed 2 bases at V and 9 bases at J, with 17 bases between. CDR1 is DFQATT, CDR2 SNEGSKA, per germline (reference sequence). The CDR3 loop spans 14 amino acids. DNA for the CDR3: TGCAGTGCTAGACTAGGTATGGGACAAGGGCCCCAGCATTTT. Its protein product is CSARLGMGQGPQHF.

This clonotype was recorded many times. J is TRBJ2-5 and V is TRBV6-5, with 7 bases aligning to TRBD1. Germline loops: CDR1 MNHEY, CDR2 SVGAGI. The CDR3 spans 15 residues. V shed 5 bases, J shed 7 bases, and the junction held 13 bases outside the gene matches. The CDR3 DNA reads TGTGCCAGCAGTCAGCTGGGACAGTCCAGGTGGACCCAGTACTTC. It is translated as CASSQLGQSRWTQYF.

This chain connects TRBV5-1 to TRBJ1-2, with D perhaps matching TRBD1 (6 bases). V lost 4 bases, J lost 7 bases, and 23 bases lay in between. The CDR3 length is 16 residues. The V gene's germline CDR1 is SGHRS and CDR2 YFSETQ. The CDR3 DNA reads as TGCGCCAGCAGCGTTGAAGACGGCCGGAAAGGGGGTGGCTACACCTTC. It codes for CASSVEDGRKGGGYTF.

This clonotype was observed at least ten times. This rearrangement joins TRBV19 to TRBJ2-2, with 10 bases that match TRBD2. Germline V CDR1 and CDR2: LNHDA, SQIVND (reference sequence). This CDR3 has 14 amino acids. J was trimmed by 8 bases and V by 8 bases; bases with no gene match: 8. This chain's CDR3 is CASGAGGPFGELFF. DNA for the CDR3: TGTGCCAGTGGAGCGGGAGGGCCTTTTGGGGAGCTGTTTTTT.

This rearrangement joins TRBV10-2 to TRBJ2-5; D is undetermined. The V gene's germline CDR1 is WSHSY and CDR2 SAAADI. The CDR3 is 15 residues long. V lost 2 bases and J 5 bases, leaving 15 bases between the germline ends. CDR3 coding DNA: TGCGCCAGCAGTGAGGACGGCATGGTGGATGAGACCCAGTACTTC. Its protein product is CASSEDGMVDETQYF.

This clonotype was observed at least ten times. The chain joins TRBV20-1 to TRBJ2-7, with D tentatively TRBD1 (5 bases). This CDR3 contains 14 residues. Trimming took off 3 bases at V and 3 bases at J, with 15 bases between the two ends. CDR1 and CDR2 from the germline V gene are DFQATT and SNEGSKA (reference sequence). For the CDR3, the DNA is TGCAGTGCTAGTCGGCTTCAGGGTCACTACGAGCAGTACTTC. This sequence encodes CSASRLQGHYEQYF.

Details on this clonotype: Since a much larger clone is just one base distant, this may be a read error. V and J are TRBV12-3 or TRBV12-4 and TRBJ1-4; 8 nucleotides line up with TRBD1. The length of the CDR3 is 15 residues. CDR3 amino acids: CVSSSMTGDHEKLFF. In DNA, the CDR3 is TGTGTCAGCAGTTCCATGACAGGGGACCATGAAAAACTGTTTTTT.

This clonotype occurred once. The V gene is TRBV29-1, the J gene TRBJ2-7, with D unclear. The CDR3 has 9 amino acids. V shed 8 bases and J shed 6 bases, with 8 bases lying between them. Germline CDR1 and CDR2: SQVTM and ANQGSEA. The CDR3 here is CSNRIEQYF. The CDR3 DNA reads TGCAGCAACCGGATCGAGCAGTACTTC.

Only one count was recorded for this clonotype. This chain joins TRBV7-9 and TRBJ2-7, with 8 bases that match TRBD1. Gene TRBJ2-1 matches the end of the DNA better, so the J call may be wrong. Germline CDR1 is SEHNR and CDR2 is FQNEAQ (reference sequence). The CDR3 has 14 amino acids. Written as DNA, the CDR3 is TGTGCCAGCAGACCGACAGGGGCCGGTAATGAGCAGTTCTTC. It encodes CASRPTGAGNEQFF.

The V and J genes are TRBV10-3 and TRBJ2-7; 10 bases are a match to TRBD1. Germline CDR1 ENHRY, CDR2 SYGVKD. The ends lost 6 bases at V and 2 bases at J; junction bases unmatched: 7. The CDR3 totals 15 residues. The CDR3: CAISRGQGGTYEQYF. Here the CDR3 DNA reads TGTGCCATCAGCCGAGGACAGGGGGGTACCTACGAGCAGTACTTC.

This clonotype was detected many times. The chain couples TRBV10-3 to TRBJ1-2; D unclear. Trimming removed 4 bases at V and 8 bases at J, with 14 bases between. Germline V gene sequence: CDR1 ENHRY, CDR2 SYGVKD. This CDR3 spans 13 amino acids. The CDR3 DNA reads TGTGCCATCAGTGGAGCATTTCGGGAGGGCTACACCTTC. It specifies CAISGAFREGYTF.

This clonotype was seen at least ten times. The chain joins TRBV15 to TRBJ2-7; 10 bases match TRBD1. In germline, CDR1 is LNHNV, CDR2 YYDKDF (reference sequence). The CDR3 length is 16 residues. The ends lost 3 bases at V and 0 bases at J; junction bases unmatched: 5. The CDR3 region is CATSRAGTGVSYEQYF. Here the CDR3 DNA reads TGTGCCACCAGCAGGGCAGGGACAGGGGTCTCCTACGAGCAGTACTTC.

This clonotype was detected ten times or more. V gene TRBV29-1 combines with J gene TRBJ1-1; D is perhaps TRBD1 (6 bases). The CDR3 consists of 13 residues. The V gene lost 3 bases and the J gene lost 0 bases, with 8 bases spanning the gap. CDR1 SQVTM and CDR2 ANQGSEA come from the germline V gene. CDR3 loop: CSVDRGLNTEAFF. The CDR3 DNA follows: TGCAGCGTTGACCGGGGGCTGAACACTGAAGCTTTCTTT.

Comment on this clonotype: The junction departs from germline at one end; a sequencing error may be responsible. The chain uses TRBV24-1 and TRBJ2-7; no reliable D call. Germline V lookup: CDR1 KGHDR, CDR2 SFDVKD. The CDR3 loop spans 10 amino acids. CDR3 residues: CATSGYGQYF. Here the CDR3 DNA reads TGTGCCACCAGTGGGTACGGGCAGTACTTC.

In the case of this clonotype: With a much larger clone just one base away, this may be a read error. The chain couples TRBV7-9 to TRBJ1-4, with D perhaps TRBD1 (6 bases). This CDR3 contains 15 residues. Deletions cut 4 bases from V and 7 bases from J, with 16 bases between. Germline CDR1 and CDR2: SEHNR and FQNEAQ (reference sequence). The DNA for the CDR3 is TGTGCCAGCAGCTCTACCAGGGGTCCTTCTGAAAAACTGTTTTTT. The encoded protein is CASSSTRGPSEKLFF.

This clonotype came up many times. The chain couples TRBV10-3 to TRBJ1-1; 11 bases match TRBD1. This CDR3 is built from 15 residues. CDR1 is ENHRY, CDR2 SYGVKD, per germline. V shed 3 bases and J 3 bases; nucleotides not matched to a gene: 3. The DNA for the CDR3 is TGTGCCATCAGTGATGGGACAGGGGGGTACACTGAAGCTTTCTTT. Its protein is CAISDGTGGYTEAFF.

In this sample, this clonotype turned up many times. At one of its ends the junction is not consistent with the germline gene, which may arise from a read error. The chain is built from TRBV6-2 or TRBV6-3 and TRBJ1-6; D possibly corresponds to TRBD1 (6 bases). The germline V gene encodes CDR1 MNHEY and CDR2 SVGEGT. CDR3 length: 12 amino acids. Here the CDR3 reads CASSYSTGLGYF. The CDR3 nucleotides are TGTGCCAGCAGTTACTCGACAGGCCTCGGGTACTTT.

Worth noting for this clonotype: The junction differs from germline at one of its ends, possibly a read error. The CDR3 bases are TGTGCCAGCATTCGGGGGGGGCCCCCGGGGGACCTCTTT. Its translation: CASIRGGPPGDLF. The chain joins TRBV2 to TRBJ1-1; maybe TRBD1 (6 bases). The CDR3 spans 13 residues. CDR1 SNHLY and CDR2 FYNNEI come from the germline V gene.

This clonotype was detected many times. The rearrangement joins TRBV14 to TRBJ1-1; D not resolved. Germline V gene lookup returns CDR1 SGHDN and CDR2 FVKESK. The V end was cut by 0 bases, the J end by 4 bases, with 6 bases between. The CDR3 is 13 amino acids. In DNA form, the CDR3 reads TGTGCCAGCAGCCAAGATCGAATCACTGAAGCTTTCTTT. Translating gives CASSQDRITEAFF.

A few counts support this clonotype. The chain joins TRBV2 to TRBJ1-5; D unresolved. The CDR3 length is 13 residues. V lost 7 bases, J lost 2 bases, and 9 bases lay in between. Germline V gene lookup returns CDR1 SNHLY and CDR2 FYNNEI. The CDR3 is CASTADGNQPQHF. The CDR3 coding sequence is TGTGCCAGCACCGCGGATGGCAATCAGCCCCAGCATTTT.